The 24 T cell receptor beta chains below were found in one sample sequenced in a study of Ad26.COV2.S vaccination and SARS-CoV-2 variants. Sequenced by immunoSEQ multiplex PCR; TCRdb stores in-frame clones only, minus some. This table holds some 400,000 clones, about nine tenths found once. Documented treatment: about 20 received Ad26.COV2.S at low or high dose, single or two shots; 5 received placebo; per-sample allocation not given. Each sample was drawn 63 days after the first injection (of vaccine or placebo). The sequencing used peripheral blood, collected in a trial of Ad26.COV2.S vaccine versus placebo. These receptor sequences come from a person aged 18 to 65 who received the Ad26.COV2.S COVID-19 vaccine or a placebo.

V is TRBV6-5 and J is TRBJ1-1; TRBD1 aligns across 7 bases. The trim removed 5 bases at V and 1 base at J, leaving 7 bases unmatched. The CDR3 contains 15 residues. Per germline, CDR1 MNHEY and CDR2 SVGAGI. The CDR3 reads CASSLGTARNTEAFF. CDR3 coding DNA: TGTGCCAGCAGTCTTGGGACAGCTAGGAACACTGAAGCTTTCTTT.

The chain employs TRBV30 and TRBJ1-1, with D maybe TRBD1 (6 bases). This CDR3 region has 14 residues. CDR1 and CDR2 (germline): GTSNPN, SVGIG (reference sequence). CDR3 DNA: TGTGCAGGGACTTCACGGGACATGAACACTGAAGCTTTCTTT. Protein sequence: CAGTSRDMNTEAFF.

The CDR3 region is CASSLAQPGNEQFF. In DNA form, the CDR3 reads TGTGCCAGCAGCTTAGCCCAACCAGGTAATGAGCAGTTCTTC. The chain joins TRBV5-4 to TRBJ2-1; D is unclear. The germline V gene encodes CDR1 SGHNT and CDR2 YYREEE (reference sequence). The CDR3 contains 14 residues. The germline V and J ends were trimmed by 2 bases and 7 bases, with 13 bases remaining between them.

J is TRBJ1-5 and V is TRBV19; TRBD1 matches 9 bases. The CDR3 length is 15 residues. Looked up from germline, CDR1 is LNHDA and CDR2 is SQIVND (reference sequence). The trim removed 4 bases at V and 6 bases at J, leaving 7 bases unmatched. The CDR3 protein is CASSNEDRGFQPQHF. The CDR3 bases are TGTGCCAGTAGTAATGAGGACAGGGGATTTCAGCCCCAGCATTTT.

This clone was detected once. The genes are TRBV14 and TRBJ1-4; 10 bases align to TRBD1. This CDR3 is 15 amino acids long. CDR1 and CDR2 from the germline V gene are SGHDN and FVKESK. J lost 5 bases, V lost 5 bases, and 5 bases had no gene match. The CDR3 sequence: CASSSRDRGNEKLFF. As DNA, the CDR3 is TGTGCCAGCAGCTCCCGGGACAGGGGCAATGAAAAACTGTTTTTT.

The V call is TRBV3-1 (or the pseudogene TRBV3-2), the J call TRBJ2-1; D is ambiguous. CDR1 is LGHDT and CDR2 is YNNKEL in the germline V gene (reference sequence). V shed 1 base and J shed 0 bases, with 7 bases lying between them. There are 15 residues in the CDR3. The CDR3 nucleotides are TGTGCCAGCAGCCAAGGATTCGGCTCCTACAATGAGCAGTTCTTC. The encoded protein is CASSQGFGSYNEQFF.

The V call is TRBV20-1, the J call TRBJ2-5; maybe TRBD2 (5 bases). The CDR3 sequence is 22 residues long. V lost 3 bases and J lost 5, with 40 bases in between. The V gene's germline CDR1 is DFQATT and CDR2 SNEGSKA (reference sequence). For the CDR3, the DNA is TGCAGTGCTAGTCAAGGATCGGATCTTAGACCGCGGGTTACGTTGGAGTGGGAGACCCAGTACTTC. Translating gives CSASQGSDLRPRVTLEWETQYF.

The chain is built from TRBV24-1 and TRBJ2-1, with TRBD1 matching over 7 bases. The ends lost 10 bases at V and 0 bases at J; junction bases unmatched: 29. The CDR3 is 22 residues long. From germline, CDR1 is KGHDR and CDR2 SFDVKD. The CDR3 DNA sequence: TGTGCCACTTCAGGGGGTTACGCGGAAAGCGCAATCCCAGTGAGCTCCTACAATGAGCAGTTCTTC. It specifies CATSGGYAESAIPVSSYNEQFF.

The chain couples TRBV6-6 to TRBJ2-1, with D maybe TRBD1 (5 bases). The ends were cut back, 2 bases at V and 2 bases at J, with 10 bases in the middle. This CDR3 contains 15 residues. From germline, CDR1 is MNHNY and CDR2 SVGAGI (reference sequence). CDR3 sequence (DNA): TGTGCCAGCAGTTACGGGGCGGCCACCTACAATGAGCAGTTCTTC. Translated: CASSYGAATYNEQFF.

The V call is TRBV14, the J call TRBJ1-2; D unclear. Trimming took off 5 bases at V and 2 bases at J, with 6 bases between the two ends. CDR3 length equals 12 residues. Germline-derived CDR1 and CDR2 are SGHDN and FVKESK. CDR3 amino acids: CASSYLNYGYTF. In DNA form, the CDR3 reads TGTGCCAGCAGCTACTTGAACTATGGCTACACCTTC. Together with reference TRBV14 and TRBJ1-2, the CDR3 gives the full variable domain: EAGVTQFPSHSVIEKGQTVTLRCDPISGHDNLYWYRRVMGKEIKFLLHFVKESKQDESGMPNNRFLAERTGGTYSTLKVQPAELEDSGVYFCASSYLNYGYTFGSGTRLTVV.

V and J are TRBV28 and TRBJ1-3; no firm D call. V was cut by 5 bases and J by 4 bases, with 9 bases left in between. From germline, CDR1 is MDHEN and CDR2 SYDVKM. The CDR3 has 13 amino acids. DNA of the CDR3: TGTGCCAGCAGTCAGGATCCCGGAAACACCATATATTTT. It is translated as CASSQDPGNTIYF.

The rearrangement joins TRBV29-1 to TRBJ2-1; D may be TRBD2 (5 bases). Trimming removed 6 bases at V and 3 bases at J, with 15 bases between. The length of the CDR3 is 14 residues. Germline V gene sequence: CDR1 SQVTM, CDR2 ANQGSEA. CDR3 residues: CSVQSRRSYNEQFF. The CDR3 DNA is TGCAGCGTCCAGAGCAGGAGGAGCTACAATGAGCAGTTCTTC.

This chain joins TRBV18 and TRBJ1-1; D perhaps matches TRBD1 (5 bases). V was trimmed by 6 bases and J by 0 bases, leaving 11 bases between them. CDR1 KGHSH and CDR2 LQKENI come from the germline V gene. The CDR3 has 14 residues. The CDR3 loop is CASSPGTVNTEAFF. The CDR3 region has the DNA TGTGCCAGCTCTCCGGGGACGGTGAACACTGAAGCTTTCTTT. Based on the CDR3 plus reference TRBV18 and TRBJ1-1, the full variable domain is NAGVMQNPRHLVRRRGQEARLRCSPMKGHSHVYWYRQLPEEGLKFMVYLQKENIIDESGMPKERFSAEFPKEGPSILRIQQVVRGDSAAYFCASSPGTVNTEAFFGQGTRLTVV.

This rearrangement joins TRBV10-3 to TRBJ2-3; 7 nucleotides agree with TRBD1. This CDR3 comprises 19 residues. The V gene end was trimmed by 0 bases and the J gene end by 2 bases; junction bases not matched to a gene: 14. Germline V gene data show CDR1 as ENHRY and CDR2 as SYGVKD. The CDR3 nucleotides are TGTGCCATCAGTGAGTCCTCCCCACTCCGGGACAGCTTCACAGATACGCAGTATTTT. Translated: CAISESSPLRDSFTDTQYF.

The chain recombines TRBV11-2 with TRBJ1-1; tentative D call: TRBD1 (5 bases). This CDR3 region has 14 residues. The V end lost 3 bases, the J end lost 1 base, and 9 bases lay between the germline ends. Germline V CDR1 and CDR2: SGHAT, FQNNGV. The CDR3 reads CASSFGAPNTEAFF. The CDR3 bases are TGTGCCAGCAGCTTTGGGGCCCCGAACACTGAAGCTTTCTTT.

DNA for the CDR3: TGTGCCAGTAGGGGTCGGGGGCCCAATCAGCCCCAGCATTTT. Protein: CASRGRGPNQPQHF. The V and J genes are TRBV19 and TRBJ1-5, with D perhaps TRBD1 (6 bases). CDR3 length equals 14 residues. The ends were cut back, 6 bases at V and 3 bases at J, with 12 bases in the middle. CDR1 is LNHDA and CDR2 is SQIVND in the germline V gene (reference sequence).

This clone has only a few counts. Other nucleotide sequences in the sample specify the same CDR3. V and J are TRBV30 and TRBJ1-2; no clear D. Trimming took 2 bases from V and 5 from J, leaving 12 bases between them. There are 13 residues in the CDR3. CDR1 is GTSNPN and CDR2 is SVGIG in the germline V gene (reference sequence). CDR3 nucleotides: TGTGCCTGGAGTTCGTTGAGGGTATATGGCTACACCTTC. Amino acid sequence: CAWSSLRVYGYTF.

The CDR3 protein is CASSGTGFPYEQYF. DNA for the CDR3: TGTGCCAGTAGTGGGACAGGGTTTCCCTACGAGCAGTACTTC. The chain employs TRBV19 and TRBJ2-7, with 9 bases that match TRBD1. CDR3 length: 14 amino acids. The germline V gene encodes CDR1 LNHDA and CDR2 SQIVND (reference sequence). Unmatched junction bases numbered 4, after V lost 5 bases and J lost 2 bases.

The chain employs TRBV6-5 and TRBJ2-7; D remains unclear. CDR1 and CDR2 from the germline V gene are MNHEY and SVGAGI. The CDR3 is made up of 14 amino acids. Between the trimmed V and J ends, which lost 6 bases and 1 base, there was a span of 13 bases. The CDR3 region has the DNA TGTGCCAGCAGGCCCCAGCGCGCGTCCTACGAGCAGTACTTC. Translated: CASRPQRASYEQYF.

V is TRBV19 and J is TRBJ1-1; TRBD1 aligns across 12 bases. The V gene's germline CDR1 is LNHDA and CDR2 SQIVND (reference sequence). The J segment lost 9 bases and the V segment lost 7 bases, leaving 9 bases of the junction unmatched. The CDR3 extends over 14 amino acids. CDR3 nucleotide sequence: TGTGCCAGTATACCCCGGGACAGGGGGCCGAAAGCTTTCTTT. This sequence encodes CASIPRDRGPKAFF.

The V call is TRBV28, the J call TRBJ2-6; TRBD1 aligns across 10 bases. V was clipped by 2 bases and J by 0 bases; unmatched bases: 10. The CDR3 contains 20 residues. In germline, CDR1 is MDHEN, CDR2 SYDVKM. CDR3 region: CASSLPFGTGVPSGANVLTF. CDR3 nucleotides: TGTGCCAGCAGTTTACCCTTCGGGACAGGGGTTCCCTCTGGGGCCAACGTCCTGACTTTC.

V is TRBV11-2 and J is TRBJ1-3; D is uncertain. This CDR3 spans 16 amino acids. Germline CDR1 reads SGHAT; CDR2 reads FQNNGV. V lost 1 base, J lost 0 bases, and 10 bases lay in between. CDR3 sequence: CASSLVPALSGNTIYF. CDR3 DNA sequence: TGTGCCAGCAGCTTAGTCCCGGCGCTCTCTGGAAACACCATATATTTT.

The chain uses TRBV5-1 and TRBJ2-1, with 10 bases identical to TRBD1. The CDR3 is 16 residues long. Germline-derived CDR1 and CDR2 are SGHRS and YFSETQ. Trimming at V came to 5 bases and at J to 8 bases, leaving 13 bases not matched to a gene. CDR3: CASRLPGQGSGDEQFF. CDR3 nucleotide sequence: TGCGCCAGCAGGCTGCCGGGACAGGGGTCCGGCGATGAGCAGTTCTTC.

This sequence joins TRBV16 and TRBJ2-3; no reliable D call. CDR1 is KGHSY and CDR2 is FQNENV in the germline V gene. V dropped 4 bases and J dropped 5 bases, with 13 bases sitting between them. This CDR3 is 14 amino acids long. CDR3: CASSPSISQDTQYF. In DNA, the CDR3 is TGTGCCAGCAGCCCCTCCATTAGTCAAGATACGCAGTATTTT.